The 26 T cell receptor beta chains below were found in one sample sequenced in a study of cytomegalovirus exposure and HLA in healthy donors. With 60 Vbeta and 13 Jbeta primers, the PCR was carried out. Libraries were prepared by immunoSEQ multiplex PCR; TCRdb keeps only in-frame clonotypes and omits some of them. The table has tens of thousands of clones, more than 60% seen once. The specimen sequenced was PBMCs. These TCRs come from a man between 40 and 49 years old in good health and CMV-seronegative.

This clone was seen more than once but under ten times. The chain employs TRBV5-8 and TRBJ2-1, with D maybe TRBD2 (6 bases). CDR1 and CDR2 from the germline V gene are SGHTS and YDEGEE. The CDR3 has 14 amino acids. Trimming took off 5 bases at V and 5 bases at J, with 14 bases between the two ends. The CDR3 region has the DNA TGTGCCAGCAGTCCCGAGCGGGCGCACAATGAGCAGTTCTTC. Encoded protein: CASSPERAHNEQFF. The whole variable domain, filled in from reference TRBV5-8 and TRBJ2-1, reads EAGVTQSPTHLIKTRGQQATLRCSPISGHTSVYWYQQALGLGLQFLLWYDEGEERNRGNFPPRFSGRQFPNYSSELNVNALELEDSALYLCASSPERAHNEQFFGPGTRLTVL.

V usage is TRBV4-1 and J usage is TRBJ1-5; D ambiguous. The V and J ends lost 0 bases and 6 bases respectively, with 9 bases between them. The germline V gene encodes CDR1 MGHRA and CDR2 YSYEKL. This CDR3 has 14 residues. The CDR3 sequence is CASSQDWQSQPQHF. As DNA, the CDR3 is TGCGCCAGCAGCCAAGATTGGCAGTCTCAGCCCCAGCATTTT.

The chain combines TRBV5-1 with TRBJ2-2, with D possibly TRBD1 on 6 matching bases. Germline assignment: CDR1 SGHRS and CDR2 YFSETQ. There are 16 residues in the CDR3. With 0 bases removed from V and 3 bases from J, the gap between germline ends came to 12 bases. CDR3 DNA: TGCGCCAGCAGCTTGGAAGGACAGACTTACACCGGGGAGCTGTTTTTT. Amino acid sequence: CASSLEGQTYTGELFF.

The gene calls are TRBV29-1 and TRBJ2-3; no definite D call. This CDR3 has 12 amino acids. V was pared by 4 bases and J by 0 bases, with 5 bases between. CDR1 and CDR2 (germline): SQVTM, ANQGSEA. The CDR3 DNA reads TGCAGCGTTGGTCATAGCACAGATACGCAGTATTTT. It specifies CSVGHSTDTQYF.

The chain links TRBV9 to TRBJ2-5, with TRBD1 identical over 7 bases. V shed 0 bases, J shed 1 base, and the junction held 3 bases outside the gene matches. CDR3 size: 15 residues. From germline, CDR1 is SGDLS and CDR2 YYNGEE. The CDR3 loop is CASSVGQGPQETQYF. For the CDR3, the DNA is TGTGCCAGCAGCGTAGGACAGGGTCCCCAAGAGACCCAGTACTTC.

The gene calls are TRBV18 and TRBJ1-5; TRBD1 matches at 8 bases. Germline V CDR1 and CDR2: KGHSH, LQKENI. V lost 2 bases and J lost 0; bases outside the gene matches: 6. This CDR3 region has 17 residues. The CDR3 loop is CASSPLAGGFSNQPQHF. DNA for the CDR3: TGTGCCAGCTCACCATTGGCAGGGGGCTTTAGCAATCAGCCCCAGCATTTT.

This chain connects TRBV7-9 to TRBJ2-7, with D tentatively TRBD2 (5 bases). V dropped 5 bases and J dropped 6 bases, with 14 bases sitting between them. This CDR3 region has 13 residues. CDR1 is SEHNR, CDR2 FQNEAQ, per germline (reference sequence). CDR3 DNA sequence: TGTGCCAGCAGCACGGGATTGCCCGTCGAGCAGTACTTC. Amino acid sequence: CASSTGLPVEQYF.

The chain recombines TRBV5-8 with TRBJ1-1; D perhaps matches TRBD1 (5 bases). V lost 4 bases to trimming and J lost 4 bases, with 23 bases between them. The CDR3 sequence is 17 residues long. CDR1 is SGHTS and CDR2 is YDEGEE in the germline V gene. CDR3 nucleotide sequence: TGTGCCAGCAGCACCCGGGACCTGAGTCCGGGGGGCACTGAAGCTTTCTTT. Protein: CASSTRDLSPGGTEAFF.

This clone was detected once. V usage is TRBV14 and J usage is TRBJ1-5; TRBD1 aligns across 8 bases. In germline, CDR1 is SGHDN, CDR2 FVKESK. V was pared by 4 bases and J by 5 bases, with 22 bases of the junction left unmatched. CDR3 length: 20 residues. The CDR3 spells CASSPDGKDRAGIGYQPQHF. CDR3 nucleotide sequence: TGTGCCAGCAGCCCCGATGGTAAGGACAGGGCGGGAATAGGGTATCAGCCCCAGCATTTT.

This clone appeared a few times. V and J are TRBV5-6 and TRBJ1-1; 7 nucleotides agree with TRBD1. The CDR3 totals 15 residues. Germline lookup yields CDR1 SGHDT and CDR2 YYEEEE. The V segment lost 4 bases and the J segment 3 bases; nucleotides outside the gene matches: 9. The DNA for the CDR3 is TGTGCCAGCAGCATAACAGACAGGGTTGACACTGAAGCTTTCTTT. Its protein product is CASSITDRVDTEAFF.

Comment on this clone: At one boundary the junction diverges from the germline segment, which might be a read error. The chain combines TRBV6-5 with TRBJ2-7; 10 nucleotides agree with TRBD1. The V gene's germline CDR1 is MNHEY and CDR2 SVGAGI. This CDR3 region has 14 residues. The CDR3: CASSYGEGRQGATF. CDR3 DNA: TGTGCCAGCAGTTATGGGGAAGGTCGACAGGGGGCGACGTTC.

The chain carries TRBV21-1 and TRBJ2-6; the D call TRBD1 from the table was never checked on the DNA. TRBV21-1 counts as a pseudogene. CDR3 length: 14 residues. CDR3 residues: CASSKGWDNTVLTF. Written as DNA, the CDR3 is TGTGCCAGCAGCAAAGGATGGGACAACACCGTCCTGACTTTC.

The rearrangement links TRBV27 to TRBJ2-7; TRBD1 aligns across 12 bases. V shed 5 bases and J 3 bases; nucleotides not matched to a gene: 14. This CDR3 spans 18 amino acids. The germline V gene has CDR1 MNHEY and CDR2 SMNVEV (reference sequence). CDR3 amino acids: CASSPGTGGAKRDYEQYF. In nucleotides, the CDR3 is TGTGCCAGCAGTCCGGGGACAGGGGGCGCGAAAAGGGACTACGAGCAGTACTTC.

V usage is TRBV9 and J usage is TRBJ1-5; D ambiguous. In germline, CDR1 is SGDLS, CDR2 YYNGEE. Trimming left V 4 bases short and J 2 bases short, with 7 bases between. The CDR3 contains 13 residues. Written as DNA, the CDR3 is TGTGCCAGCAGCCCCGAGGGCAATCAGCCCCAGCATTTT. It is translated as CASSPEGNQPQHF.

The CDR3 spells CASSWGSGQTAGYTF. CDR3 sequence (DNA): TGTGCCAGCAGCTGGGGCTCGGGACAGACGGCTGGCTACACCTTC. This chain joins TRBV5-4 and TRBJ1-2, with 7 bases that match TRBD1. The CDR3 is 15 residues long. With 3 bases clipped from V and 7 bases from J, the junction kept 12 bases outside the gene matches. The germline V gene encodes CDR1 SGHNT and CDR2 YYREEE (reference sequence).

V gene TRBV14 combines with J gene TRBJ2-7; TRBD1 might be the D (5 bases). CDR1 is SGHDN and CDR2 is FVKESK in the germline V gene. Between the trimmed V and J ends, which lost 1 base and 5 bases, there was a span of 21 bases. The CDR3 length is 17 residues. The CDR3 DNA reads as TGTGCCAGCAGCCAAGCCCTATCGACAGTGTCAAGTCACGAGCAGTACTTC. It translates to CASSQALSTVSSHEQYF. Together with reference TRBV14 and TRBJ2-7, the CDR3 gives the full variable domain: EAGVTQFPSHSVIEKGQTVTLRCDPISGHDNLYWYRRVMGKEIKFLLHFVKESKQDESGMPNNRFLAERTGGTYSTLKVQPAELEDSGVYFCASSQALSTVSSHEQYFGPGTRLTVT.

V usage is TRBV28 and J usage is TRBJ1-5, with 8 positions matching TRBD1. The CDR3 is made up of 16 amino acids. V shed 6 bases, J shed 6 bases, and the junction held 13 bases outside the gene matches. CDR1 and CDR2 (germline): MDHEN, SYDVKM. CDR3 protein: CASRKPTGEWGQPQHF. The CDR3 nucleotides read TGTGCCAGCAGGAAGCCGACAGGGGAGTGGGGTCAGCCCCAGCATTTT.

The CDR3 loop reads CSVRSWDKIGEGYTF. The CDR3 DNA sequence: TGCAGCGTTCGTTCCTGGGACAAAATCGGCGAGGGCTACACCTTC. The rearrangement links TRBV29-1 to TRBJ1-2; a possible D gene is TRBD1 (6 bases). From germline, CDR1 is SQVTM and CDR2 ANQGSEA. The CDR3 has 15 residues. The ends were cut back, 5 bases at V and 8 bases at J, with 24 bases in the middle.

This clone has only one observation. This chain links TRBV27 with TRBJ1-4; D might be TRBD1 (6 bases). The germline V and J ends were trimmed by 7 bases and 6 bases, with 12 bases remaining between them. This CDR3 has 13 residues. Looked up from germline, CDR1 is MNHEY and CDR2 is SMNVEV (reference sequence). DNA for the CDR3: TGTGCCAGCACGAGGGCAGGGGATGAAAAACTGTTTTTT. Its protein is CASTRAGDEKLFF.

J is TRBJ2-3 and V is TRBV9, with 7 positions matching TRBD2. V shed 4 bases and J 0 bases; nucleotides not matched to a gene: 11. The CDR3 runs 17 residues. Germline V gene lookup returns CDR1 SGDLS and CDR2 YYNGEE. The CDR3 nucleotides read TGTGCCAGCAGCCTTCAATCGGGGGGAACTAGCACAGATACGCAGTATTTT. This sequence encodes CASSLQSGGTSTDTQYF.

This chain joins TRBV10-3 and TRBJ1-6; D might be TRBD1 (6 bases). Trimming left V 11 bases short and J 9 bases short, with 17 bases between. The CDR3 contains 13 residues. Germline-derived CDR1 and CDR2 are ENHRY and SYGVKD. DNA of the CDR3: TGTGCCGCACAGGGACCGATGGGTTCACCCCTCCACTTT. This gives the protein CAAQGPMGSPLHF.

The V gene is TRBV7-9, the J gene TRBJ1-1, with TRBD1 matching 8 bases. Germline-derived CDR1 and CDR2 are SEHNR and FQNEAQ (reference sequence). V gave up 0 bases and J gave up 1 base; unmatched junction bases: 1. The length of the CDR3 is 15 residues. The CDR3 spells CASSLAGTGNTEAFF. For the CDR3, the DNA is TGTGCCAGCAGCTTAGCCGGGACAGGGAACACTGAAGCTTTCTTT.

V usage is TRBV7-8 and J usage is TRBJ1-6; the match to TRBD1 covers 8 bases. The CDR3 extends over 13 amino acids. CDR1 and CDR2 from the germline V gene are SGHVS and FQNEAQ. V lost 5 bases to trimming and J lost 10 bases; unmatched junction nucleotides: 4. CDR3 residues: CASSRQGRSPLHF. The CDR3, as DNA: TGTGCCAGCAGCCGACAGGGGAGGTCACCCCTCCACTTT.

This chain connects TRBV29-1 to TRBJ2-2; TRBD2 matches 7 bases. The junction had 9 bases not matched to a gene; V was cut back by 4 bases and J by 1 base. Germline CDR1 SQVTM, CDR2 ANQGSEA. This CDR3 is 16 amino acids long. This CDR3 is CSVGPPGGLNTGELFF. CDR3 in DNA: TGCAGCGTTGGACCTCCGGGGGGATTGAACACCGGGGAGCTGTTTTTT.

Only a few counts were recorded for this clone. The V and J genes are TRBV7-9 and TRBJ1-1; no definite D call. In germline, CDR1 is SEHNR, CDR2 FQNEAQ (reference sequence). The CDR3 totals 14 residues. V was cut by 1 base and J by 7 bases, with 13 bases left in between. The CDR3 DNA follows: TGTGCCAGCAGCTTAGGACTGAGCGGACTTGAAGCTTTCTTT. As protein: CASSLGLSGLEAFF.

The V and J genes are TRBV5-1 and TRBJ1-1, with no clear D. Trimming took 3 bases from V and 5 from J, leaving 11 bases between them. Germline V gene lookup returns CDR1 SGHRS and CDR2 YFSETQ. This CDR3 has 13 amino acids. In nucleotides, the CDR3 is TGCGCCAGCAGCTGGGCGGAGGAAACTGAAGCTTTCTTT. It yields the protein CASSWAEETEAFF.